This is a list of T cell receptor beta chains from one sample in a study of T cells in Graves' hyperthyroidism and ophthalmopathy. TCRdb used MiXCR to reprocess the multiplex PCR reads, holding one entry per CDR3 protein. Seen here are more than 550,000 distinct CDR3 sequences, 45% observed once, and the top ten hold less than 9.5%. Sequencing used peripheral blood or thyroid tissue (not recorded which). The receptors come from an adult man with Graves' disease, either hyperthyroidism or ophthalmopathy (not recorded which). CDR3s include the opening cysteine and the closing phenylalanine or tryptophan. D genes are given only for firm matches. Clone size appears in some rows only: once, few, many, or a class for an expanded clone.

- - TRBJ1-1 TRBV6-1 CASSEAMAGHLKTEAFF TGTGCCAGCAGTGAAGCAATGGCAGGTCACCTAAAGACTGAAGCTTTCTTT
TRBD2 few TRBJ2-7 TRBV7-8 CASSYRGVLGSEQYF TGTGCCAGCAGTTACCGGGGGGTCCTAGGTTCCGAGCAGTACTTC
- - TRBJ1-6 TRBV7-2 CASSPNRVVTYNSPLHF TGTGCCAGCAGCCCGAACAGGGTGGTGACATATAATTCACCCCTCCACTTT
- few TRBJ1-1 TRBV7-3 CASSLLPGAEAFF TGTGCCAGCAGCTTACTGCCCGGGGCTGAAGCTTTCTTT
TRBD1 - TRBJ1-6 TRBV11-2 CVSSPDRTSSYNSPLHF TGTGTCAGCAGCCCGGACAGGACCAGCTCCTATAATTCACCCCTCCACTTT
- few TRBJ1-5 TRBV19 CASSPTSGQPQHF TGTGCCAGTAGTCCCACCTCGGGCCAGCCCCAGCATTTT
- many TRBJ1-1 TRBV20-1 CSASKGNTEAFF TGCAGTGCTAGTAAGGGAAACACTGAAGCTTTCTTT
- few TRBJ1-6 TRBV2 CASSDEHSSYNSPLHF TGTGCCAGCAGTGATGAGCATAGCTCCTATAATTCACCCCTCCACTTT
- - TRBJ1-2 TRBV25-1 CASGEASNYGYTF TGTGCCAGCGGTGAGGCTAGTAACTATGGCTACACCTTC
- many TRBJ1-2 TRBV2 CASILDRGHGYTF -
TRBD2 - TRBJ2-5 TRBV7-3 CASSVPHRTSAGPYQETQYF TGTGCCAGCAGTGTCCCCCACAGGACTAGTGCGGGCCCCTACCAAGAGACCCAGTACTTC
TRBD1 few TRBJ2-5 TRBV7-9 CASSRTGDIVAQYF TGTGCCAGCAGTAGGACAGGGGACATTGTGGCCCAGTACTTC
TRBD1 - TRBJ1-2 TRBV14 CASSPTGDNYGYTF TGTGCCAGCAGCCCCACAGGGGATAATTATGGCTACACCTTC
TRBD1 many TRBJ1-2 TRBV2 CASSETGSGGYTF TGTGCCAGCAGTGAGACAGGGTCTGGTGGCTACACCTTC
TRBD1 - TRBJ2-7 TRBV6-5 CASSYGQGASEQYF TGTGCCAGCAGTTACGGACAGGGGGCCAGCGAGCAGTACTTC
TRBD2 - TRBJ2-5 TRBV2 CASSPSSGTSGRARETQYF TGTGCCAGCAGCCCAAGCTCCGGGACTAGCGGGAGGGCCCGGGAGACCCAGTACTTC
- - TRBJ1-1 TRBV7-3 CASMPPVSRTEAFF TGTGCCAGCATGCCCCCAGTAAGCCGCACTGAAGCTTTCTTT
- - TRBJ1-2 TRBV7-9 CASPLRSVRGYTF TGTGCCAGCCCCCTCAGGAGTGTCCGAGGCTACACCTTC
- many TRBJ1-1 TRBV20-1 CSASDYTEAFF TGCAGTGCTAGTGACTACACTGAAGCTTTCTTT
- many TRBJ1-1 TRBV13 CASSNPTGREAFF TGTGCCAGCAGCAACCCGACAGGCCGTGAAGCTTTCTTT
- - TRBJ2-2 TRBV10-2 CASSELRPDTGELFF TGCGCCAGCAGTGAGTTGAGACCAGACACCGGGGAGCTGTTTTTT
- many TRBJ1-6 TRBV7-9 CASSLAGLTELHF TGTGCCAGCAGCTTAGCGGGTTTGACTGAACTCCACTTT
- few TRBJ1-1 TRBV11-2 CASGKDSLNTEAFF TGTGCCAGCGGCAAAGACAGTTTGAACACTGAAGCTTTCTTT
- few TRBJ1-1 TRBV7-9 CASSPGSGTEAFF TGTGCCAGCTCACCGGGGTCTGGGACTGAAGCTTTCTTT
- few TRBJ2-7 TRBV6-5 CASSMGWVTDYEQYF TGTGCCAGCAGTATGGGGTGGGTGACCGACTACGAGCAGTACTTC
- few TRBJ1-1 TRBV29-1 CSVEDLGVEAFF TGCAGCGTTGAAGATCTCGGGGTGGAAGCTTTCTTT
TRBD1 - TRBJ1-4 TRBV7-8 CASSSIGTGGEKLFF TGTGCCAGCAGCTCGATCGGGACAGGGGGTGAAAAACTGTTTTTT
- many TRBJ2-5 TRBV29-1 CSVVEGTQYF TGCAGCGTTGTCGAGGGGACCCAGTACTTC
- - TRBJ1-2 TRBV12-3/TRBV12-4 CASTPRTANYGYTF TGTGCCAGCACCCCTCGGACAGCTAACTATGGCTACACCTTC
- many TRBJ1-6 TRBV25-1 CASSGYGNSPLHF TGTGCCAGCAGTGGGTACGGCAATTCACCCCTCCACTTT
- - TRBJ2-5 TRBV20-1 CSARAENQYF TGCAGTGCTAGGGCTGAGAATCAGTACTTC
- many TRBJ1-4 TRBV7-2 CASSLRLNEKLFF TGTGCCAGCAGCTTACGGCTGAATGAAAAACTGTTTTTT
TRBD1 - TRBJ1-2 TRBV20-1 CSARGAGGYYGYTF TGCAGTGCTAGAGGGGCAGGGGGCTACTATGGCTACACCTTC
TRBD1 once TRBJ1-3 TRBV29-1 CSVRTGHGNTIYF TGCAGCGTGCGGACAGGGCACGGAAACACCATATATTTT
- - TRBJ2-7 TRBV6-6 CASGHSYEQYF TGTGCCAGCGGGCACTCTTACGAGCAGTACTTC
- - TRBJ1-1 TRBV19 CASSMWGERVNTEAFF TGTGCCAGTAGTATGTGGGGGGAGAGGGTGAACACTGAAGCTTTCTTT
- many TRBJ2-5 TRBV7-8 CASSFGGVDETQYF TGTGCCAGCAGCTTCGGGGGAGTCGATGAGACCCAGTACTTC
- - TRBJ1-2 TRBV29-1 CSVAAGRDGYTF TGCAGCGTTGCGGCAGGGCGGGATGGCTACACCTTC
TRBD1 many TRBJ1-1 TRBV7-2 CASSAQGGTEAFF TGTGCCAGCAGCGCCCAGGGGGGGACTGAAGCTTTCTTT
TRBD1 - TRBJ1-5 TRBV20-1 CSALRTGDDQPQHF TGCAGTGCTTTGAGGACAGGGGATGATCAGCCCCAGCATTTT
- - TRBJ1-1 TRBV2 CASSPMTGVAEAFF TGTGCCAGCAGTCCCATGACAGGAGTGGCTGAAGCTTTCTTT
TRBD1 few TRBJ1-4 TRBV7-8 CASSLPGQGAFGSEKLFF TGTGCCAGCAGCTTGCCGGGACAGGGGGCCTTTGGTAGTGAAAAACTGTTTTTT
- - TRBJ1-3 TRBV29-1 CSVDAAGNTIYF TGCAGCGTTGACGCAGCTGGAAACACCATATATTTT
TRBD2 - TRBJ2-2 TRBV29-1 CSVAGRRRAGELFF TGCAGCGTTGCCGGGAGGAGGAGGGCCGGGGAGCTGTTTTTT
TRBD1 - TRBJ2-5 TRBV29-1 CSVKTGTGVRETQYF TGCAGCGTGAAAACCGGGACAGGGGTAAGGGAGACCCAGTACTTC
- - TRBJ2-7 TRBV5-6 CASSRIRTAPYEQYF TGTGCCAGCAGCCGCATACGGACGGCTCCGTACGAGCAGTACTTC
TRBD2 - TRBJ2-7 TRBV7-9 CASSVVVSGRGYEQYF TGTGCCAGCAGCGTAGTTGTTAGCGGGAGAGGTTACGAGCAGTACTTC
- - TRBJ2-5 TRBV7-6 CASRAGSETQYF TGTGCCAGCAGGGCGGGGTCGGAGACCCAGTACTTC
- few TRBJ1-1 TRBV5-1 CASSLADLRMNTEAFF TGCGCCAGCAGCTTGGCCGACCTGAGGATGAACACTGAAGCTTTCTTT
TRBD2 few TRBJ2-7 TRBV12-3/TRBV12-4 CASSETSGGLEQYF TGTGCCAGCAGCGAGACTAGCGGGGGGCTCGAGCAGTACTTC